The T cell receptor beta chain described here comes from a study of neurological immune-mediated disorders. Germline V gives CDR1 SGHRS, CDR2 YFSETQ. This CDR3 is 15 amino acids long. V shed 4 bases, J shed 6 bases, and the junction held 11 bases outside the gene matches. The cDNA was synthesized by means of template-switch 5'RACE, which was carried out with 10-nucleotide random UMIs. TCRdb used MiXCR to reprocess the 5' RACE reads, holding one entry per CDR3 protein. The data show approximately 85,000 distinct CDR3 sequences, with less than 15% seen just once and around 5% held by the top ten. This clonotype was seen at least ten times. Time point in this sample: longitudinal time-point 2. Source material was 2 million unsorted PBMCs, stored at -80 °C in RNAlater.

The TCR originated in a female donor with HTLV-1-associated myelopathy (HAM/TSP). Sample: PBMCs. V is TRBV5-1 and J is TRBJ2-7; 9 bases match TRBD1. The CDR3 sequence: CASSVTGTGRPEQYF. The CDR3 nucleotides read TGCGCCAGCAGCGTAACCGGGACAGGGAGACCCGAGCAGTACTTC.